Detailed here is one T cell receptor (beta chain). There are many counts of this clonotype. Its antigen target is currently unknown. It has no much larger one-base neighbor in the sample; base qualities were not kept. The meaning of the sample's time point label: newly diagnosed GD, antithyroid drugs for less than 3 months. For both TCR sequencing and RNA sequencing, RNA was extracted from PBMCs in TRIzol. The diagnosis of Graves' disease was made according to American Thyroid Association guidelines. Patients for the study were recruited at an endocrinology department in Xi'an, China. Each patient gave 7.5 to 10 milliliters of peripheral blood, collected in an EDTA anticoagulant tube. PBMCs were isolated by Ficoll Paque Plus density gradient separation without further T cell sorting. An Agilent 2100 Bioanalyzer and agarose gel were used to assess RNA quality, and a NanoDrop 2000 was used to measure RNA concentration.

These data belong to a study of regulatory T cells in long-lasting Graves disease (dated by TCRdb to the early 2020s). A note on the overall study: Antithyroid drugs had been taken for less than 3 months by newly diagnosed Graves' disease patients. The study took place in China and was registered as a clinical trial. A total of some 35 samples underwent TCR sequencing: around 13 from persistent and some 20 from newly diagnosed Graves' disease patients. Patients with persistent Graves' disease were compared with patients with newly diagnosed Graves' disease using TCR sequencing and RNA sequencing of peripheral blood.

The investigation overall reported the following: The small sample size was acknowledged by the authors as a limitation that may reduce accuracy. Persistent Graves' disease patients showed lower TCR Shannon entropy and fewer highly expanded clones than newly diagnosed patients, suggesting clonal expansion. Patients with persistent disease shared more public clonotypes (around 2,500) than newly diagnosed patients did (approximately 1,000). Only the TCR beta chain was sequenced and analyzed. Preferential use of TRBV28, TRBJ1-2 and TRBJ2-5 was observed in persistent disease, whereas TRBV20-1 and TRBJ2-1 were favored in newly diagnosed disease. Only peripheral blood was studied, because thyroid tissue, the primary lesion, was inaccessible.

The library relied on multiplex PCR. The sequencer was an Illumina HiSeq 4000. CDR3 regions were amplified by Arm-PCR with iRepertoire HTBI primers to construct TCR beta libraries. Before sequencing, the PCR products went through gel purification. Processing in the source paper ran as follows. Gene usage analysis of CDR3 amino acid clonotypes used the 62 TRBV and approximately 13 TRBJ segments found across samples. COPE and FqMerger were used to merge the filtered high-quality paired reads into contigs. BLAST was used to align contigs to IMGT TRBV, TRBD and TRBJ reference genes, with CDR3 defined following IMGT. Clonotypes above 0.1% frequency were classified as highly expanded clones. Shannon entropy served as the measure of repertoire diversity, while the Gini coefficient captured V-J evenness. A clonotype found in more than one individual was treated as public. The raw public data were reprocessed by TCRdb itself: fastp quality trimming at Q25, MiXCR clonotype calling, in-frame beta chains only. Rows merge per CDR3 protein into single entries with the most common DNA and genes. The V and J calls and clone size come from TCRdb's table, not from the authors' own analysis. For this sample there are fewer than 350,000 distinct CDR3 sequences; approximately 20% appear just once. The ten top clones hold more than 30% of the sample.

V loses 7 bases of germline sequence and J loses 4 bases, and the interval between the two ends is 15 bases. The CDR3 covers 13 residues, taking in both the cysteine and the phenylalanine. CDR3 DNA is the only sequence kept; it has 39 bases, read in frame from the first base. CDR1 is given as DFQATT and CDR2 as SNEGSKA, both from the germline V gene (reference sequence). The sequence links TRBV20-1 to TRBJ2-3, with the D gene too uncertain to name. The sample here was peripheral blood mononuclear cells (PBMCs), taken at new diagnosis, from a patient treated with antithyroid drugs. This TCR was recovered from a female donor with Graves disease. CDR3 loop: CSVVSGTPDTQYF. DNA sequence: TGCAGTGTGGTATCGGGTACCCCAGATACGCAGTATTTT.